The 5 T cell receptor beta chains below all came from one sample that was sequenced in a study of response to subunit inactivated influenza vaccine listed by TCRdb under 2018. Receptor libraries were prepared by RT-PCR. The listed sequencing device is Illumina HiSeq 2500. The raw public data were reprocessed by TCRdb itself: fastp quality trimming at Q25, MiXCR clonotype calling, in-frame beta chains only. Rows with one shared CDR3 protein collapse into an entry with the most common genes and DNA. In this sample the table shows 150,000 to 200,000 distinct CDR3 sequences, around a tenth of which occur a single time. The ten largest clones represent roughly 10% of the sample. Source: non-naive T cells sorted from PBMCs, taken on the day of vaccination. The sample's cell subset or site label, in plain terms: memory T cell fraction. The receptors come from a man aged 45-60 years who received an inactivated influenza vaccine. Donor details come from another sample of the same person, matched by shared clones.

The V and J genes are TRBV19 and TRBJ2-3, with D tentatively TRBD2 (6 bases). This CDR3 is built from 15 residues. V lost 7 bases and J lost 3, with 17 bases in between. Germline-derived CDR1 and CDR2 are LNHDA and SQIVND (reference sequence). The CDR3 DNA is TGTGCCAGTAACTCTCACTCAGGAGGGACAGATACGCAGTATTTT. It encodes CASNSHSGGTDTQYF.

This chain links TRBV12-3 or TRBV12-4 with TRBJ2-1; TRBD1 is a possible D gene (5 bases). The CDR3 runs to 14 residues. Trimming left V 3 bases short and J 12 bases short, with 18 bases between. The CDR3 reads CASSFFDSTMSQFF. The CDR3 bases are TGTGCCAGCAGTTTCTTCGACAGTACAATGTCGCAGTTCTTC.

The chain has TRBV24-1 and TRBJ1-1, with D perhaps TRBD1 (5 bases). V lost 3 bases, J lost 0 bases, and 7 bases lay in between. Germline CDR1 reads KGHDR; CDR2 reads SFDVKD. The CDR3 totals 14 residues. The CDR3: CATSDGHVNTEAFF. The CDR3 bases are TGTGCCACCAGTGATGGACACGTGAACACTGAAGCTTTCTTT.

This clonotype has only a few counts. This chain joins TRBV6-1 and TRBJ2-2; tentative D call: TRBD2 (6 bases). From germline, CDR1 is MNHNS and CDR2 SASEGT. Trimming left V 6 bases short and J 4 bases short, with 18 bases between. The length of the CDR3 is 16 residues. The CDR3 is CASRRSGTSTTGELFF. In DNA form, the CDR3 reads TGTGCCAGCAGGAGGTCAGGGACTTCGACCACCGGGGAGCTGTTTTTT.

V gene TRBV6-1 combines with J gene TRBJ2-1, with D unclear. V lost 0 bases to trimming and J lost 7 bases, with 4 bases between them. This CDR3 spans 12 amino acids. Germline assignment: CDR1 MNHNS and CDR2 SASEGT. CDR3 loop: CASSEARNEQFF. CDR3 nucleotide sequence: TGTGCCAGCAGTGAAGCTCGGAATGAGCAGTTCTTC.